The 7 T cell receptor beta chains below all came from one sample that was sequenced in a study of control samples from healthy donors and cancer patients. Sequencing used immunoSEQ multiplex PCR; TCRdb keeps in-frame clones, though not all of them. Of around 92,000 clones detected, around 80% appear once; the ten largest clones hold 1.5% to 2.5%. The sample taken for sequencing was blood. The receptors derive from a man in his sixties in good health.

The chain employs TRBV6-6 and TRBJ1-5; unclear D gene. This CDR3 comprises 16 residues. Trimming took 0 bases from V and 4 from J, leaving 13 bases between them. Germline CDR1 and CDR2: MNHNY and SVGAGI (reference sequence). The CDR3 DNA reads as TGTGCCAGCAGTTACTCGCGGGGAGATGGAAATCAGCCCCAGCATTTT. The encoded protein is CASSYSRGDGNQPQHF.

This sequence joins TRBV7-2 and TRBJ2-1, with D unresolved. This CDR3 comprises 13 residues. V was cut by 5 bases and J by 1 base, with 6 bases left in between. From germline, CDR1 is SGHTA and CDR2 FQGNSA. CDR3 protein: CASSDPSYNEQFF. The CDR3 DNA is TGTGCCAGCAGCGACCCTTCCTACAATGAGCAGTTCTTC.

The rearrangement uses TRBV12-3 or TRBV12-4 and TRBJ1-3, with D uncertain. V lost 5 bases and J lost 4, with 9 bases in between. This CDR3 spans 13 amino acids. In DNA, the CDR3 is TGTGCCAGCAGTCCAAGAGGCGGAAACACCATATATTTT. Its translation is CASSPRGGNTIYF.

The chain uses TRBV30 and TRBJ1-1; D is possibly TRBD1 (5 bases). Between the trimmed V and J ends, which lost 0 bases and 5 bases, there was a span of 16 bases. Per the germline V gene, CDR1 is GTSNPN and CDR2 is SVGIG (reference sequence). The CDR3 loop spans 15 amino acids. CDR3 region: CAWSVRTLGGTEAFF. The CDR3 region has the DNA TGTGCCTGGAGTGTACGGACGCTGGGGGGAACTGAAGCTTTCTTT.

This chain uses TRBV15 with TRBJ2-6, with D unresolved. CDR1 LNHNV and CDR2 YYDKDF come from the germline V gene (reference sequence). V gave up 0 bases and J gave up 2 bases, with 5 bases separating them. This CDR3 region has 15 residues. The CDR3 is CATSRDMTGANVLTF. Here the CDR3 DNA reads TGTGCCACCAGCAGAGACATGACTGGGGCCAACGTCCTGACTTTC.

The rearrangement joins TRBV18 to TRBJ1-2; possible D gene TRBD1, 5 bases. The CDR3 has 16 amino acids. CDR1 KGHSH and CDR2 LQKENI come from the germline V gene. V dropped 3 bases and J dropped 0 bases, with 14 bases sitting between them. The CDR3 DNA reads TGTGCCAGCTCACCCACATCCGGGACCCCTAACTATGGCTACACCTTC. Protein product: CASSPTSGTPNYGYTF.

V and J are TRBV19 and TRBJ1-3; D is perhaps TRBD1 (5 bases). Trimming removed 3 bases from V and 0 bases from J, with 18 bases in between. The CDR3 length is 18 residues. Looked up from germline, CDR1 is LNHDA and CDR2 is SQIVND (reference sequence). The CDR3 spells CASSMRLRAGHSGNTIYF. The CDR3 nucleotides are TGTGCCAGTAGTATGCGTTTAAGGGCAGGGCACTCTGGAAACACCATATATTTT.